The following is a T cell receptor (beta chain) sequence with its context. Its antigen is unidentified. For TCR beta, libraries came from quantitative 5'-RACE with molecular barcodes. MiXCR was run by TCRdb on the 5' RACE reads, yielding one entry per CDR3 protein. The table shows tens of thousands of distinct CDR3 sequences, with over 3.5% occurring only once. The sample originates from a study of CD8 T cells in ankylosing spondylitis. V dropped 0 bases and J dropped 5 bases, with 11 bases sitting between them. This CDR3 is built from 14 residues. CDR1 and CDR2 from the germline V gene are SGDLS and YYNGEE. Study-wide findings and caveats: Ankylosing spondylitis blood appeared to be characterized by a TCR beta motif of eight highly homologous variants. Disease-linked clones reportedly showed significant enrichment in matched ankylosing spondylitis synovial fluid. As for the disease-linked clones, they showed a CD8+ phenotype and occurred at relatively low frequencies in peripheral blood.

V gene TRBV9 combines with J gene TRBJ1-2; D is unresolved. The material sequenced was blood, either unsorted or a sorted T cell fraction (not recorded which). The receptor was derived from a female donor with ankylosing spondylitis or in good health (not recorded which). This chain's CDR3 is CASSVDGERYGYTF. CDR3 nucleotides: TGTGCCAGCAGCGTAGACGGGGAGAGATATGGCTACACCTTC.